The rows below give T cell receptor beta chains drawn from one sample of a study of T-cell memory formation after mild COVID-19. TCRdb reprocessed the 5' RACE reads with MiXCR, giving one entry per CDR3 protein. The sample holds 200,000 to 250,000 distinct CDR3 sequences, roughly a tenth seen once. The sequenced material came from PBMCs or a T cell subset sorted from them (not recorded which). The receptors were gathered from a man aged 18 to 29 who had mild COVID-19 (a few samples of this study predate the infection). Cell type and time point are not known. Both conserved end residues are part of each CDR3. The order of the fields is V gene, D gene, clone size, J gene, CDR3 DNA, CDR3 protein. A D gene is named only where the DNA matches it firmly. Only part of the rows carry a size: once, few, many, or a class if the clone is expanded.

v_gene: TRBV12-3/TRBV12-4
d_gene: -
abundance: -
j_gene: TRBJ2-2
CDR3nt: TGTGCCAGCAGTTTATGGCAGACCACCGGGGAGCTGTTTTTT
CDR3aa: CASSLWQTTGELFF

v_gene: TRBV7-9
d_gene: TRBD2
abundance: few
j_gene: TRBJ2-5
CDR3nt: TGTGCCAGCAGCTCGCGGGGGGTCCAAGAGACCCAGTACTTC
CDR3aa: CASSSRGVQETQYF

v_gene: TRBV7-6
d_gene: TRBD1
abundance: few
j_gene: TRBJ2-3
CDR3nt: TGTGCCAGCAGCTTAATCTACAGGGGGGAAGGAGATACGCAGTATTTT
CDR3aa: CASSLIYRGEGDTQYF

v_gene: TRBV6-2/TRBV6-3
d_gene: -
abundance: few
j_gene: TRBJ1-5
CDR3nt: TGTGCCAGCAGTTACGGGGTCTCAGAACGGGGGAGCAATCAGCCCCAGCATTTT
CDR3aa: CASSYGVSERGSNQPQHF

v_gene: TRBV3-1
d_gene: -
abundance: few
j_gene: TRBJ2-3
CDR3nt: TGTGCCAGCAGCCAAGAGGGAGCCATCACGCAGTATTTT
CDR3aa: CASSQEGAITQYF

v_gene: TRBV19
d_gene: TRBD1
abundance: few
j_gene: TRBJ1-5
CDR3nt: TGTGCCAGTAGTTCGCTCCAGGGGGCCAATCAGCCCCAGCATTTT
CDR3aa: CASSSLQGANQPQHF

v_gene: TRBV7-2
d_gene: TRBD1
abundance: -
j_gene: TRBJ1-2
CDR3nt: TGTGCCAGCAGCCCCGGGACAGGACTTAACTATGGCTACACCTTC
CDR3aa: CASSPGTGLNYGYTF

v_gene: TRBV7-2
d_gene: TRBD2
abundance: many
j_gene: TRBJ2-3
CDR3nt: TGTGCCAGCAGCTTACAAAGCGGGGCCACAGATACGCAGTATTTT
CDR3aa: CASSLQSGATDTQYF

v_gene: TRBV7-6
d_gene: TRBD2
abundance: few
j_gene: TRBJ2-5
CDR3nt: TGTGCCAGCAGCAGCCTCGTAGCGGGGGGGGTAGAGACCCAGTACTTC
CDR3aa: CASSSLVAGGVETQYF

v_gene: TRBV7-3
d_gene: -
abundance: few
j_gene: TRBJ2-3
CDR3nt: TGTGCCAGCAGCCTCTCTAGGGAAGATACGCAGTATTTT
CDR3aa: CASSLSREDTQYF

v_gene: TRBV9
d_gene: TRBD2
abundance: -
j_gene: TRBJ2-5
CDR3nt: TGTGCCAGCAGCGTAGGTGGTAGCGGGGCAGAGACCCAGTACTTC
CDR3aa: CASSVGGSGAETQYF

v_gene: TRBV7-2
d_gene: -
abundance: few
j_gene: TRBJ1-1
CDR3nt: TGTGCCAGCAGCTTAAGAGGGATGGGAGTTGAAGCTTTCTTT
CDR3aa: CASSLRGMGVEAFF

v_gene: TRBV4-3
d_gene: TRBD2
abundance: few
j_gene: TRBJ2-7
CDR3nt: TGCGCCAGCAGCCAACATTATAGCGGGGGATCCTACGAGCAGTACTTC
CDR3aa: CASSQHYSGGSYEQYF

v_gene: TRBV30
d_gene: -
abundance: few
j_gene: TRBJ2-5
CDR3nt: TGTGCCTGGAGTATAGGGCAAGAGACCCAGTACTTC
CDR3aa: CAWSIGQETQYF

v_gene: TRBV6-5
d_gene: -
abundance: -
j_gene: TRBJ2-2
CDR3nt: TGTGCCAGCAGTTACTCGATTATGGCAAGCACCGGGGAGCTGTTTTTT
CDR3aa: CASSYSIMASTGELFF

v_gene: TRBV18
d_gene: -
abundance: medium-sized
j_gene: TRBJ2-1
CDR3nt: TGTGCCAGCTCACCACCGGCGGGGACCGCCTACAATGAGCAGTTCTTC
CDR3aa: CASSPPAGTAYNEQFF

v_gene: TRBV6-5
d_gene: -
abundance: -
j_gene: TRBJ1-1
CDR3nt: TGTGCCAGCAGTTACTCGGTTGTTGGGGTGAACACTGAAGCTTTCTTT
CDR3aa: CASSYSVVGVNTEAFF

v_gene: TRBV7-2
d_gene: -
abundance: many
j_gene: TRBJ2-7
CDR3nt: TGTGCCAGCACCACCGGGACACGGTACGAGCAGTACTTC
CDR3aa: CASTTGTRYEQYF

v_gene: TRBV7-2
d_gene: TRBD2
abundance: -
j_gene: TRBJ2-1
CDR3nt: TGTGCCAGCAGCCTGTCCGGGGCTAGCGGGTTGAGCTCCTACAATGAGCAGTTCTTC
CDR3aa: CASSLSGASGLSSYNEQFF

v_gene: TRBV20-1
d_gene: -
abundance: few
j_gene: TRBJ2-5
CDR3nt: TGCAGTGCTAGCGACCCTCAGAAGGAGACCCAGTACTTC
CDR3aa: CSASDPQKETQYF

v_gene: TRBV3-1
d_gene: -
abundance: -
j_gene: TRBJ2-2
CDR3nt: TGTGCCAGCAGCCAAAGTCCCAGCGGGGAGCTGTTTTTT
CDR3aa: CASSQSPSGELFF

v_gene: TRBV18
d_gene: TRBD2
abundance: few
j_gene: TRBJ2-7
CDR3nt: TGTGCCAGCTCACCTAAACTAGCGGGGGAACACGAGCAGTACTTC
CDR3aa: CASSPKLAGEHEQYF

v_gene: TRBV5-1
d_gene: -
abundance: many
j_gene: TRBJ1-1
CDR3nt: TGCGCCAGCGGGACTGACAGACTTACCACTGAAGCTTTCTTT
CDR3aa: CASGTDRLTTEAFF

v_gene: TRBV6-5
d_gene: -
abundance: -
j_gene: TRBJ2-5
CDR3nt: TGTGCCAGCAGTATAGTTGGGGGCGGAGAGACCCAGTACTTC
CDR3aa: CASSIVGGGETQYF

v_gene: TRBV7-2
d_gene: TRBD1
abundance: few
j_gene: TRBJ1-1
CDR3nt: TGTGCCAGCAGCTTATTGGGGACAGGGGATACTGAAGCTTTCTTT
CDR3aa: CASSLLGTGDTEAFF

v_gene: TRBV11-2
d_gene: -
abundance: few
j_gene: TRBJ1-5
CDR3nt: TGTGCCAGCAGCTCTACGGGCGGCCGGAATCAGCCCCAGCATTTT
CDR3aa: CASSSTGGRNQPQHF

v_gene: TRBV24-1
d_gene: TRBD1
abundance: many
j_gene: TRBJ1-1
CDR3nt: TGTGCCACCAGGTCGGGACAGGGGTTGAACACTGAAGCTTTCTTT
CDR3aa: CATRSGQGLNTEAFF

v_gene: TRBV28
d_gene: -
abundance: few
j_gene: TRBJ1-3
CDR3nt: TGTGCCAGCAGTTTGGCGGTCCGCTCTGGAAACACCATATATTTT
CDR3aa: CASSLAVRSGNTIYF

v_gene: TRBV12-3/TRBV12-4
d_gene: -
abundance: -
j_gene: TRBJ1-2
CDR3nt: TGTGCCAGCAGTTTAACGAGACCGACTGCGTATGGCTACACCTTC
CDR3aa: CASSLTRPTAYGYTF

v_gene: TRBV7-2
d_gene: TRBD1
abundance: many
j_gene: TRBJ2-5
CDR3nt: TGTGCCAGCAGCTTGGGGACAGGGACGGTGGAGACCCAGTACTTC
CDR3aa: CASSLGTGTVETQYF

v_gene: TRBV6-1
d_gene: TRBD1
abundance: few
j_gene: TRBJ1-5
CDR3nt: TGTGCCAGCGTGCCCAGTCGACAGGGAAAAAATCAGCCCCAGCATTTT
CDR3aa: CASVPSRQGKNQPQHF

v_gene: TRBV11-2
d_gene: -
abundance: few
j_gene: TRBJ2-2
CDR3nt: TGTGCCAGCAGCTTGAGCGGATACACCGGGGAGCTGTTTTTT
CDR3aa: CASSLSGYTGELFF

v_gene: TRBV7-6
d_gene: -
abundance: -
j_gene: TRBJ2-3
CDR3nt: TGTGCCAGCAGCGAACTAGAGGGGCGGAGGTCTAGCACAGATACGCAGTATTTT
CDR3aa: CASSELEGRRSSTDTQYF

v_gene: TRBV5-1
d_gene: -
abundance: few
j_gene: TRBJ2-5
CDR3nt: TGCGCCAGCAGCTTGGGAGGGGCCGCGGGAGAGACCCAGTACTTC
CDR3aa: CASSLGGAAGETQYF

v_gene: TRBV7-2
d_gene: TRBD1
abundance: -
j_gene: TRBJ1-2
CDR3nt: TGTGCCAGCAGCCCCGGACAGGGTCCTAATGGCTACACCTTC
CDR3aa: CASSPGQGPNGYTF

v_gene: TRBV20-1
d_gene: TRBD1
abundance: few
j_gene: TRBJ1-2
CDR3nt: TGCAGTGCCGCGACAGGGCTCTATGGCTACACCTTC
CDR3aa: CSAATGLYGYTF

v_gene: TRBV12-3/TRBV12-4
d_gene: -
abundance: -
j_gene: TRBJ2-3
CDR3nt: TGTGCCAGCAGTTTCGAGGAGAGGGATACGCAGTATTTT
CDR3aa: CASSFEERDTQYF

v_gene: TRBV7-2
d_gene: -
abundance: -
j_gene: TRBJ1-1
CDR3nt: TGTGCCAGCAGCTTCGACAGGACTGAAGCTTTCTTT
CDR3aa: CASSFDRTEAFF

v_gene: TRBV28
d_gene: -
abundance: few
j_gene: TRBJ1-3
CDR3nt: TGTGCCAGCATACAGGGAACTGGAAACACCATATATTTT
CDR3aa: CASIQGTGNTIYF

v_gene: TRBV6-5
d_gene: -
abundance: few
j_gene: TRBJ2-3
CDR3nt: TGTGCCAGCAGTTACAGGGAACTCGGCACAGATACGCAGTATTTT
CDR3aa: CASSYRELGTDTQYF

v_gene: TRBV20-1
d_gene: TRBD1
abundance: -
j_gene: TRBJ1-2
CDR3nt: TGCAGTGCTAGGGTACAGGGGGCACGTGGCTACACCTTC
CDR3aa: CSARVQGARGYTF

v_gene: TRBV7-9
d_gene: -
abundance: -
j_gene: TRBJ1-2
CDR3nt: TGTGCCAGCAGCTACTCCCTCGACTATGGCTACACCTTC
CDR3aa: CASSYSLDYGYTF

v_gene: TRBV5-1
d_gene: -
abundance: few
j_gene: TRBJ2-1
CDR3nt: TGCGCCAGCAGCTTGGAAAGGGGTAATGAGCAGTTCTTC
CDR3aa: CASSLERGNEQFF

v_gene: TRBV5-1
d_gene: TRBD1
abundance: few
j_gene: TRBJ2-4
CDR3nt: TGCGCCAGCAGCCCGCCAGGACAGGGGACTAACCCAGCCAAAAACATTCAGTACTTC
CDR3aa: CASSPPGQGTNPAKNIQYF

v_gene: TRBV12-5
d_gene: -
abundance: -
j_gene: TRBJ1-2
CDR3nt: TGTGCTAGTGGATCGACAAAGGACCATGGCTACACCTTC
CDR3aa: CASGSTKDHGYTF

v_gene: TRBV20-1
d_gene: -
abundance: -
j_gene: TRBJ1-2
CDR3nt: TGCAGTGCTAATATGGGGGGAGGTAACTATGGCTACACCTTC
CDR3aa: CSANMGGGNYGYTF